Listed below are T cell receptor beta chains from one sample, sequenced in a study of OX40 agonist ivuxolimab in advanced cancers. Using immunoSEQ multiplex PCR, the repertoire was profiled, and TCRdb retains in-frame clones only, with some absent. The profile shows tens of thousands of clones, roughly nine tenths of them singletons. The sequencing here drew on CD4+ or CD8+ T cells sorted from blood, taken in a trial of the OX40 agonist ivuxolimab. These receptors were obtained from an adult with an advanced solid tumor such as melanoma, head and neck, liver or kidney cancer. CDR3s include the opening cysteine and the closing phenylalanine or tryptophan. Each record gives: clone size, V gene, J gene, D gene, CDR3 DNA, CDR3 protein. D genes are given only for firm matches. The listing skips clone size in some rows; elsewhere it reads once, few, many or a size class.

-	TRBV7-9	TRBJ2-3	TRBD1	TGTGCCAGCAGCCAACGGGACAGGACCACAGATACGCAGTATTTT	CASSQRDRTTDTQYF
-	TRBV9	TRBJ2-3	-	TGTGCCAGCAGCGTAGCAGGCGGACGAGGGGCAGATACGCAGTATTTT	CASSVAGGRGADTQYF
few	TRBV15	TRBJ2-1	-	TGTGCCACCAGCAAGCGAGGAGGACAGTGGGACAATGAGCAGTTCTTC	CATSKRGGQWDNEQFF
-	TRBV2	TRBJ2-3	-	TGTGCCAGCAGTTATCAGGGCGGAGATACGCAGTATTTT	CASSYQGGDTQYF
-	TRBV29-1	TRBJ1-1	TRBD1	TGCAGCGTCCAACAGGGGTTGGGCACTGAAGCTTTCTTT	CSVQQGLGTEAFF
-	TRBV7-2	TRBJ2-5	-	TGTGCCAGCAGCTTGGGAATCTATCAAGAGACCCAGTACTTC	CASSLGIYQETQYF
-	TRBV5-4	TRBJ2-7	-	TGTGCCAGCACCCTCGGGGGGCGAGGGAGCTACGAGCAGTACTTC	CASTLGGRGSYEQYF
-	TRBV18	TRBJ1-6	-	TGTGCCAGCTCACCACGGGACACTAATTCACCCCTCCACTTT	CASSPRDTNSPLHF
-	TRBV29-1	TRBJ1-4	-	TGCAGCGTAGATCCGGGACACGATGAAAAACTGTTTTTT	CSVDPGHDEKLFF
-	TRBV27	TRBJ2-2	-	TGTGCCAGCAGTTTATCGAGGACCGGGGAGCTGTTTTTT	CASSLSRTGELFF
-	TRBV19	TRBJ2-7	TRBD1	TGTGCCAGTAGTACGATCCGGGACAGGGGTTACGAGCAGTACTTC	CASSTIRDRGYEQYF
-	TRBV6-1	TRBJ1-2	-	TGTGCCAGCAGTGCGGGCCCAGGACAAAACTATGGCTACACCTTC	CASSAGPGQNYGYTF
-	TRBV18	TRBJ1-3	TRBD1	TGTGCCAGCTCACCGGGACAGGCCCTCTCTGGAAACACCATATATTTT	CASSPGQALSGNTIYF
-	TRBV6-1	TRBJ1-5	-	TGTGCCAGCATCCCCCGGGACACCTCCAATCAGCCCCAGCATTTT	CASIPRDTSNQPQHF
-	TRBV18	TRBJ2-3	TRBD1	TGTGCCAGCTCGGACAGGGTTGCAGATACGCAGTATTTT	CASSDRVADTQYF
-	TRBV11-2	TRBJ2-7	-	TGTGCCAGCAGCTTATTATCAGGCGAGCAGTACTTC	CASSLLSGEQYF
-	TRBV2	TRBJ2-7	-	TGTGCCAGCAATTTTGGGGGACTGAACCTCTCCTACGAGCAGTACTTC	CASNFGGLNLSYEQYF
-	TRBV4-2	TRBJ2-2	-	TGTGCCAGCAGCCTACGGACCCAAACCGGGGAGCTGTTTTTT	CASSLRTQTGELFF
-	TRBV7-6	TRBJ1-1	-	TGTGCCAGCAGCCAACAGGAGAACACTGAAGCTTTCTTT	CASSQQENTEAFF
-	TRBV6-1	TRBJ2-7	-	TGTGCCAGCAGTGAACTGAGTTCCTCCTACGAGCAGTACTTC	CASSELSSSYEQYF
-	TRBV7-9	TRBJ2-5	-	TGTGCCAGCGGTCGTGGAGAGGAGACCCAGTACTTC	CASGRGEETQYF
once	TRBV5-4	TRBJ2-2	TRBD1	TGTGCCAGCAGCTCGGGGACAGGGAGGGCCGGGGAGCTGTTTTTT	CASSSGTGRAGELFF
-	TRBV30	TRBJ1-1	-	TGTGCCCTAGGGGGTAACACTGAAGCTTTCTTT	CALGGNTEAFF